This T cell receptor beta chain appears in the sequencing data of a study of T cells in Graves' hyperthyroidism and ophthalmopathy. The table lists this clonotype with many counts. What it binds is unknown. The study defined stable Graves' hyperthyroidism as no ophthalmopathy progression within 18 months. Newly diagnosed hyperthyroidism, duration under 2 months, in patients aged 18 to 65. Study results and caveats: Ophthalmopathy was identified by the model a median around 6.3 months ahead of onset. In blood, most of the thyroid clonotypes expanded above 0.001 were also present.

What was amplified from RNA transcripts were TCR beta CDR3 regions. The primer set for the first-round RT-PCR of the TCR CDR3 was HTBI. MiXCR, run by TCRdb on the multiplex PCR reads, gives a single entry per CDR3 protein. The table shows about 690,000 distinct CDR3 sequences, with about 18% occurring only once. Trimming shortened V by 4 bases and J by 9 bases, and 10 bases separated the two germline ends. This CDR3 spans 12 amino acids. Germline values: CDR1 MDHEN, CDR2 SYDVKM. The chain joins TRBV28 to TRBJ1-5; no firm D call. Sequenced sample: blood. The sequence was collected from a man aged 50 or older with Graves' hyperthyroidism. As DNA, the CDR3 is TGTGCCAGCAGTTACACAAGCGGGCCCCAGCATTTT. It encodes CASSYTSGPQHF.